The present T cell receptor beta chain was sequenced within a study of cytomegalovirus exposure and HLA in healthy donors. The PCR used 60 Vbeta and 13 Jbeta primers. Generated by immunoSEQ multiplex PCR, the TCRdb table keeps only in-frame clones and is missing some. Of approximately 190,000 clones listed, about an eighth are singletons. Trimming took 6 bases from V and 2 from J, leaving 13 bases between them. Germline V lookup: CDR1 ENHRY, CDR2 SYGVKD. This CDR3 region has 14 residues. V and J are TRBV10-3 and TRBJ1-2, with TRBD1 as a possible D gene (5 bases). The TCR originated in a man aged 45 to 65 in good health and CMV-seropositive. Sequenced input: PBMCs. The CDR3 region is CAISPREGNYGYTF. The CDR3 nucleotides are TGTGCCATCAGCCCTAGGGAGGGGAACTATGGCTACACCTTC.